The sequence of this T cell receptor (beta chain) was determined in a study of T cell responses to AZD1222 COVID-19 vaccine (dated by TCRdb to the early 2020s). Some background on the complete study: AZD1222 recipients whose second dose came at about 4 weeks and those whose second dose came at about 12 weeks were combined into one group, since spike-specific TCR depth and breadth did not differ between the two schedules. A total of over 230 trial participants underwent TCR sequencing, of whom 200 to 220 received two doses of AZD1222 and some 26 received two doses of the MenACWY control vaccine. Trial participants were enrolled by age into subgroups of 18-55, 56-69 and 70-plus years, and 148, 28 and 57 TCR-sequenced participants, respectively, were included in these subgroups.

This clone occurred once. This receptor's antigen is unknown. No base-level quality is on record; no much larger clone is a single base apart. Interpreted using the paper, the time point label stands for: baseline before first vaccination. Vaccinee samples came from UK trials COV001 and COV002, including a single-blind randomized controlled phase 2/3 trial of AZD1222 (ChAdOx1 nCoV-19) in healthy adults. For TCRbeta chain sequencing, PBMC samples from trial participants were taken at day 0 and at day 28 after the second dose. Spanning cysteine to phenylalanine, the CDR3 consists of 13 amino acids. Kept here is only the CDR3 DNA, which spans 39 bases and is read in frame from base 1. Looking up the germline V gene yields CDR1 SGHNT and CDR2 YENEEA. Trimming takes 1 base from V and 3 bases from J, and the germline ends sit 7 bases apart. The CDR3 regions of human TCRbeta chains were analyzed by immunosequencing. Per the original workflow: Repertoire TCRs were matched against a reference library of SARS-CoV-2-specific TCRs generated with the MIRA antigen-specificity platform. Breadth was defined as the fraction of unique TCRs that were SARS-CoV-2-associated, and depth was defined as the fraction of total T cells that were SARS-CoV-2-associated. Using the MIRA data, every spike-specific TCR was mapped to the spike region that the TCR reacted to and assigned to either a CD4 or a CD8 class. Log10-transformed breadth and depth values were compared by one-way ANOVA with Sidak's multiple comparisons tests. Sourced from immuneACCESS, this table was stored by TCRdb with only in-frame sequences that have V and J called. A share of the clones is absent; for the studies checked, an unresolved V gene accounts for under half, and the remainder has no known explanation. The DNA gave D and trimming, while V, J and clone size come from that table. In all, the sample holds approximately 90,000 clones, and 70% to 90% of those were seen once. The ten top clones hold about 3.9% of the sample.

Results the study describes overall, beyond this receptor: Spike-specific TCR breadth and depth rose significantly after two AZD1222 doses compared with day 0 and with MenACWY recipients. Most participants were white British and females outnumbered males, and the authors suggested that clonal diversity may have been underestimated. Nearly half of unique spike-specific TCRs reportedly recognized epitopes outside regions mutated in the B.1.351 and B.1.1.7 variants. The 56-69-year group was small, and its depth increase did not reach significance, likely because of low power. The vaccine-associated CD4 TCRs covered the entire spike protein, and the dominant responses fell in regions 160-218 and 743-854. Because no samples from the day 14 peak response were available, repertoires could be characterized only after the peak T cell response. Conclusions about previously exposed vaccinees are limited, since just five to seven AZD1222 recipients were seropositive for SARS-CoV-2 at baseline.

The sequencing used peripheral blood, collected on day 0 of AZD1222 vaccination. The receptor was derived from an adult in good health. The chain links TRBV11-3 with TRBJ2-7, and perhaps TRBD1 as D gene, on 5 matching bases. At the DNA level, the sequence is TGTGCCAGCAGCTTAGGACAGAGCTACGAGCAGTACTTC. Its protein is CASSLGQSYEQYF.